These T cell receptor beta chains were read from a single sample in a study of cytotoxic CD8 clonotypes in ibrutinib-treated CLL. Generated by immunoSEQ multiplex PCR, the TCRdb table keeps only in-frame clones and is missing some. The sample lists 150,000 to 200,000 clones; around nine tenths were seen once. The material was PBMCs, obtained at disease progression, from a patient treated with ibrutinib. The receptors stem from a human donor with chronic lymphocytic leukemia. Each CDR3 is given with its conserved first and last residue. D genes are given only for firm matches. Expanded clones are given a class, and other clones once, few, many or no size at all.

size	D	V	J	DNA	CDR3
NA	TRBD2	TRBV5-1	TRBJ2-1	TGCGCCAGCAGCTTGGTAGGCAAGACTAGCGGGAGAAAATGGGGAATGAGTGAGCAGTTCTTC	CASSLVGKTSGRKWGMSEQFF
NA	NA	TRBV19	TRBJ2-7	TGTGCCAGTTTTGGGCAGCCGAGGTACGAGCAGTACTTC	CASFGQPRYEQYF
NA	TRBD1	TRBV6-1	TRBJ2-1	TGTGCCAGCAGTGTCGACAGGGGGCGCGTCTATGAGCAGTTCTTC	CASSVDRGRVYEQFF
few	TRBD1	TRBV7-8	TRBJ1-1	TGTGCCAGCAGCTTCCGGGACAGGGGGACTGAAGCTTTCTTT	CASSFRDRGTEAFF
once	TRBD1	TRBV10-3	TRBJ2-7	TGTGCCATCAGTGAAGGGGACAGGGGCTACGAGCAGTACTTC	CAISEGDRGYEQYF
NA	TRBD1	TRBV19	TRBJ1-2	TGTGCCAGTAGTATAGATCTGGGACAGGGCTATGGCTACACCTTC	CASSIDLGQGYGYTF
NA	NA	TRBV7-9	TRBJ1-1	TGTGCCAGCAGCTTAGTTGGGGGGTACACTGAAGCTTTCTTT	CASSLVGGYTEAFF
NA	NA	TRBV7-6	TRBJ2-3	TGTGCCAGCAGCTACATGGCATCCCGCACAGATACGCAGTATTTT	CASSYMASRTDTQYF
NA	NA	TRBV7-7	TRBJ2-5	TGTGCCAGCAGTCCCGGCCCCAGTCACAAAGAGACCCAGTACTTC	CASSPGPSHKETQYF
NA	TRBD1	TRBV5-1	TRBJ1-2	TGCGCCAGCAGCTTGGTGATCGGACAGGGGATTGGTGGCTACACCTTC	CASSLVIGQGIGGYTF
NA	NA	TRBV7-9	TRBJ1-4	TGTGCCAGCAGCTTAGGGCGGTGGACTAATGAAAAACTGTTTTTT	CASSLGRWTNEKLFF
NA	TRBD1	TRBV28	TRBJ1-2	TGTGCCAGCTCTACAGGGGGCAACTATGGCTACACCTTC	CASSTGGNYGYTF
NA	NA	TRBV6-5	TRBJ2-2	TGTGCCAGCAGTTGGACCACCGGGGAGCTGTTTTTT	CASSWTTGELFF
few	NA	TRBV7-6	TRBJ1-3	TGTGCCAGCAGCTTGGGCCGAATCTCTGGAAACACCATATATTTT	CASSLGRISGNTIYF
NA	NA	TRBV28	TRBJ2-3	TGTGCCAGCAGTGGGGACATTAGCACAGATACGCAGTATTTT	CASSGDISTDTQYF
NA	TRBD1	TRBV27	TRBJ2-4	TGTGCCAGCAGATCCTTTGTGACAGGGGAGTTTTACATTCAGTACTTC	CASRSFVTGEFYIQYF
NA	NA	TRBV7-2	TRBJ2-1	TGTGCCGGAGGAGGGACCCGGATAAACAATGAGCAGTTCTTC	CAGGGTRINNEQFF
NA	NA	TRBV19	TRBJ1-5	TGTGCCAGTAGTATAAGGGGGGCCAGTTCTAGCAATCAGCCCCAGCATTTT	CASSIRGASSSNQPQHF
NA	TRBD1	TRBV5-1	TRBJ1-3	TGCGCCAGCAGGCTTTCGACAGGGGGTGGAAACACCATATATTTT	CASRLSTGGGNTIYF
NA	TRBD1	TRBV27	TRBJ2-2	TGTGCCAGCAGTACGAGTCCGGGACAGGGCGGCACCGGGGAGCTGTTTTTT	CASSTSPGQGGTGELFF
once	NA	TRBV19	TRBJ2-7	TGTGCCAGTAGTATTAGTTTCTCACTATACTACGAGCAGTACTTC	CASSISFSLYYEQYF
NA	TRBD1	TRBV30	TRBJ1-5	TGTGCCTGGACGGGACAGGGTCCCTGGGGCAATCAGCCCCAGCATTTT	CAWTGQGPWGNQPQHF
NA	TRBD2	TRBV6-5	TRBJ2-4	TGTGCCAGCAGGGAGCGGGGAGGAAACATTCAGTACTTC	CASRERGGNIQYF
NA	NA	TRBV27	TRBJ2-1	TGTGCCAGCAGTTTTGCGGGCTCCTACTATGAGCAGTTCTTC	CASSFAGSYYEQFF
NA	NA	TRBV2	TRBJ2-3	TGTGCCAGCAAAGGATATACAGATACGCAGTATTTT	CASKGYTDTQYF
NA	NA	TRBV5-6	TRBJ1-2	TGTGCCAGCAGCCCGTACCCAGGGAGTGACTATGGCTACACCTTC	CASSPYPGSDYGYTF
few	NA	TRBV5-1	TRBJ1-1	TGCGCCAGCAGCGTTTTCACAGTGAACACTGAAGCTTTCTTT	CASSVFTVNTEAFF
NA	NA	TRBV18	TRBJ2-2	TGTGCCAGCTCACCGCAAGCGTCGCGGGGGGAGCTGTTTTTT	CASSPQASRGELFF
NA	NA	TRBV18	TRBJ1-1	TGTGCCAGCTCACCATTATCAGGGAACACTGAAGCTTTCTTT	CASSPLSGNTEAFF
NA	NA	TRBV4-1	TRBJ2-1	TGCGCCAGCAGCCAAGATGGGCAGGGGCACTACAATGAGCAGTTCTTC	CASSQDGQGHYNEQFF
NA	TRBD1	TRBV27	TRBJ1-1	TGTGCCAGCAGTGCCCTGGTCGGACAGGGAGATTCTGAAGCTTTCTTT	CASSALVGQGDSEAFF
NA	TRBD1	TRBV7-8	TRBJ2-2	TGTGCCAGCAGCAAAGGTGTGACAGGGGGCTCCCCCGGGGAGCTGTTTTTT	CASSKGVTGGSPGELFF
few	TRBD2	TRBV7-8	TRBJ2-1	TGTGCCAGCAGCCGTCTAGCGGGGGCCTTTTCAAATGAGCAGTTCTTC	CASSRLAGAFSNEQFF
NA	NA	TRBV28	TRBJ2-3	TGTGCCAGCAGTTTACGAGACGGGGGCACCCATAGCACGCAGTATTTT	CASSLRDGGTHSTQYF
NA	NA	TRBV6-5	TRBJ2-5	TGTGCCAGCAGTTACTCCTGGGGTCAAGAGACCCAGTACTTC	CASSYSWGQETQYF
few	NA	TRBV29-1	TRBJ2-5	TGCAGCGTTGAAGATCAAGGCAGGGTTGAGACCCAGTACTTC	CSVEDQGRVETQYF